These 8 T cell receptor beta chains share one sample of origin, sequenced in a study of cytomegalovirus exposure and HLA in healthy donors. The primer mix had 60 Vbeta and 13 Jbeta primers. The assay was immunoSEQ multiplex PCR, and TCRdb's table has in-frame clones only and misses some. The sample holds about 160,000 clones, more than 80% seen once. Material for sequencing was PBMCs. Source of these receptors: a male donor in good health and CMV-seronegative.

The V gene is TRBV7-6, the J gene TRBJ1-2; 7 nucleotides align to TRBD1. CDR1 SGHVS and CDR2 FNYEAQ come from the germline V gene. J gave up 7 bases and V 5 bases, and 7 bases lay outside the gene matches. This CDR3 contains 13 residues. Written as DNA, the CDR3 is TGTGCCAGCAGCCCCGGACAGGAGGCTGGCTACACCTTC. Encoded protein: CASSPGQEAGYTF.

This clone appeared a few times. CDR3 loop: CASSGLAYEGQYF. For the CDR3, the DNA is TGTGCCAGCTCAGGGTTAGCCTACGAGGGGCAGTACTTC. This chain links TRBV18 with TRBJ2-7, with a weak D call TRBD2 (5 bases). The V end was cut by 5 bases, the J end by 9 bases, with 17 bases between. The germline V gene encodes CDR1 KGHSH and CDR2 LQKENI. The CDR3 sequence is 13 residues long.

This clone has only a few counts. The DNA of the CDR3 is TGTGCCAGTAGTATCCGTGGGAGGAGTGAGCAGTTCTTC. It codes for CASSIRGRSEQFF. The gene calls are TRBV19 and TRBJ2-1; D might be TRBD2 (6 bases). Germline V gene sequence: CDR1 LNHDA, CDR2 SQIVND (reference sequence). The CDR3 is 13 amino acids. V shed 3 bases and J shed 9 bases, with 12 bases lying between them.

The genes are TRBV5-1 and TRBJ2-2; 8 bases match TRBD2. There are 17 residues in the CDR3. Germline loops: CDR1 SGHRS, CDR2 YFSETQ. The V gene end was trimmed by 4 bases and the J gene end by 0 bases; junction bases not matched to a gene: 8. In DNA, the CDR3 is TGCGCCAGCAGCCAGAAAAACGGGGGGGCGAACACCGGGGAGCTGTTTTTT. Translated: CASSQKNGGANTGELFF. Drawing the rest from reference TRBV5-1 and TRBJ2-2, the complete variable domain is KAGVTQTPRYLIKTRGQQVTLSCSPISGHRSVSWYQQTPGQGLQFLFEYFSETQRNKGNFPGRFSGRQFSNSRSEMNVSTLELGDSALYLCASSQKNGGANTGELFFGEGSRLTVL.

The chain uses TRBV6-6 and TRBJ2-2, with D maybe TRBD2 (6 bases). The CDR3 length is 15 residues. Trimming stripped 6 bases from V and 4 bases from J, with 15 bases between. Per the germline V gene, CDR1 is MNHNY and CDR2 is SVGAGI (reference sequence). CDR3 sequence: CASRKIGTVTGELFF. The CDR3, as DNA: TGTGCCAGCAGGAAAATCGGGACTGTCACCGGGGAGCTGTTTTTT.

V is TRBV6-5 and J is TRBJ2-3; the D is unclear. Trimming removed 6 bases at V and 6 bases at J, with 13 bases between. CDR1 and CDR2 from the germline V gene are MNHEY and SVGAGI. The CDR3 sequence is 13 residues long. CDR3: CASSRPPEDTQYF. Written as DNA, the CDR3 is TGTGCCAGCAGCAGACCCCCGGAGGATACGCAGTATTTT.

This chain connects TRBV5-4 to TRBJ1-1, with TRBD1 identical over 7 bases. The germline V gene encodes CDR1 SGHNT and CDR2 YYREEE (reference sequence). Trimming removed 1 base from V and 6 bases from J; junction bases left unmatched: 9. There are 15 residues in the CDR3. The CDR3 loop reads CASSLTEGASSEAFF. CDR3 coding DNA: TGTGCCAGCAGCTTGACTGAGGGGGCGTCCTCTGAAGCTTTCTTT.

V usage is TRBV10-3 and J usage is TRBJ2-2, with 13 nucleotides matching TRBD2. The V gene end was trimmed by 6 bases and the J gene end by 0 bases; junction bases not matched to a gene: 10. Germline CDR1 reads ENHRY; CDR2 reads SYGVKD. This CDR3 contains 19 residues. The CDR3 coding sequence is TGTGCCATCAGCGCGGGACTAGCGGGACTTACCGCGAACACCGGGGAGCTGTTTTTT. Protein sequence: CAISAGLAGLTANTGELFF.